Reported below is one T cell receptor beta chain. Antigen: not known. The CDR3 does not close with the conserved phenylalanine or tryptophan, likely indicating a read error. TCRdb itself ran the reads through MiXCR, one entry per CDR3 protein. The sample includes about 450,000 distinct CDR3 sequences, about 33% seen only once; the top ten take roughly 13%. These data originate in a study of T cell repertoires in cytomegalovirus infection. On the study more broadly: Public TCR beta signatures were indicative of both CMV infection and a matching HLA type.

Study-wide points: Across the ex vivo response, the dominant clonotypes were HLA-C-restricted CMV-specific TCR beta clonotypes. The cumulative frequency of public TCR beta families identified carriers of CMV plus the relevant HLA.

The J segment lost 1 base and the V segment lost 6 bases, leaving 5 bases of the junction unmatched. The CDR3 spans 14 residues. Germline lookup yields CDR1 MNHEY and CDR2 SVGEGT. The source is a human donor in good health (CMV status not recorded). Some clones in this sample may be carry-over from other donors' samples. Specimen: PBMCs. This chain links TRBV6-2 or TRBV6-3 with TRBJ2-5; 7 bases align to TRBD2. The CDR3 reads CASSQRGIQETQYL. The CDR3 DNA is TGTGCCAGCAGCCAGCGGGGAATCCAAGAGACCCAGTACTTA.